The entry that follows covers one T cell receptor (beta chain) sequence. These data originate in a study of Ad26.COV2.S vaccination and SARS-CoV-2 variants. Profiled with immunoSEQ multiplex PCR; TCRdb holds only in-frame clones, not every one. The sample holds around 300,000 clones, approximately 86% seen once. Per the germline V gene, CDR1 is MNHEY and CDR2 is SVGAGI. Deletions cut 7 bases from V and 1 base from J, with 14 bases between. This CDR3 is 15 amino acids long. Treatment: 19 received Ad26.COV2.S at low or high dose, single or two shots; several received placebo; per-sample allocation not given. Sampling was performed 63 days after the first vaccine or placebo injection.

The chain carries TRBV6-5 and TRBJ1-5, with D possibly matching TRBD1 (5 bases). The sequence was collected from a person aged 18-60 years who received the Ad26.COV2.S COVID-19 vaccine or a placebo. Specimen: peripheral blood, collected in a trial of Ad26.COV2.S vaccine versus placebo. The CDR3 DNA follows: TGTGCCAGCAAAGGGCAGGGTAGGAGCAATCAGCCCCAGCATTTT. It codes for CASKGQGRSNQPQHF.